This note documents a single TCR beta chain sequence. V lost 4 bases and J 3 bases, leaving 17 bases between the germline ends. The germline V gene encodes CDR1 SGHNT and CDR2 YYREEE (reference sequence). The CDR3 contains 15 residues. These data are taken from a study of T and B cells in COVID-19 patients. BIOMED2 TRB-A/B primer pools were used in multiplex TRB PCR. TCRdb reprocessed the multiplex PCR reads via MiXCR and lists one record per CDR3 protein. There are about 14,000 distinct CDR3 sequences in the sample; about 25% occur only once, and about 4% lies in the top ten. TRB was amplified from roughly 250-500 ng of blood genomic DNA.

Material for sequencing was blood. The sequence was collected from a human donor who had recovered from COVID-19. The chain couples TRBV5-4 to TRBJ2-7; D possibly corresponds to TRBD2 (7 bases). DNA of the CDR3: TGTGCCAGCAGCCCATCCGGGGGGCGGGGCTACGAGCAGTACTTC. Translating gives CASSPSGGRGYEQYF. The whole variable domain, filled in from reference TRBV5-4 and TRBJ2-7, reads ETGVTQSPTHLIKTRGQQVTLRCSSQSGHNTVSWYQQALGQGPQFIFQYYREEENGRGNFPPRFSGLQFPNYSSELNVNALELDDSALYLCASSPSGGRGYEQYFGPGTRLTVT.